Shown below are 3 T cell receptor beta chains from a single sample sequenced in a study of shared clonotypes between healthy human individuals. CD45RO-negative, CCR7-positively selected cells formed the naive CD8 fraction, excluding terminally differentiated effector memory CD45RA+ cells. This table comes from immunoSEQ multiplex PCR, and its TCRdb copy is limited to in-frame clones, with some not included. This table holds approximately 1.9 million clones, roughly 95% found once. Material for sequencing was naive CD8+ T cells from PBMCs. These receptors originate from a man aged 18 to 29 in good health. Some clones in this sample may be carry-over from other donors' samples.

The chain recombines TRBV7-9 with TRBJ2-2; 7 bases fit TRBD2. The CDR3 sequence is 17 residues long. V was pared by 3 bases and J by 0 bases, with 7 bases of the junction left unmatched. Germline V gene data show CDR1 as SEHNR and CDR2 as FQNEAQ (reference sequence). The CDR3 coding sequence is TGTGCCAGCAGCTTCCTTGAAGGGAGGGCGAACACCGGGGAGCTGTTTTTT. It is translated as CASSFLEGRANTGELFF.

The chain carries TRBV5-1 and TRBJ2-7; the D is unclear. Germline CDR1 reads SGHRS; CDR2 reads YFSETQ. Trimming took off 2 bases at V and 6 bases at J, with 9 bases between the two ends. This CDR3 is built from 12 residues. CDR3 amino acids: CASSFAPGEQYF. In nucleotides, the CDR3 is TGCGCCAGCAGCTTCGCCCCCGGCGAGCAGTACTTC.

V usage is TRBV2 and J usage is TRBJ2-3; tentative D call: TRBD1 (5 bases). This CDR3 region has 15 residues. Germline lookup yields CDR1 SNHLY and CDR2 FYNNEI. The V gene lost 4 bases and the J gene lost 13 bases, with 24 bases spanning the gap. CDR3 in DNA: TGTGCCAGCAGTGGATCGATAGTACGGTTTATCAGGGAGTATTTT. Translation gives CASSGSIVRFIREYF.